The 32 T cell receptor beta chains below were found in one sample sequenced in a study of identical twins. TCRdb ran MiXCR on the 5' RACE reads and lists one entry per CDR3 protein. This table holds roughly 540,000 distinct CDR3 sequences, less than 25% found once. These sequences were also reported in another study, on T cells expressing NK-cell markers.

The sequenced sample was CD4+ T cells sorted from blood. These receptors came from a woman aged 18-29 years in good health.

This clonotype was seen repeatedly, ten times or more. The chain has TRBV6-5 and TRBJ2-4; D not certain. Looked up from germline, CDR1 is MNHEY and CDR2 is SVGAGI. Trimming took off 4 bases at V and 4 bases at J, with 8 bases between the two ends. The CDR3 has 13 amino acids. In nucleotides, the CDR3 is TGTGCCAGCAGTTCACGGGTTAAAAACATTCAGTACTTC. It encodes CASSSRVKNIQYF.

The rearrangement joins TRBV4-3 to TRBJ2-1; TRBD2 matches 11 bases. The CDR3 has 17 residues. The germline V gene encodes CDR1 LGHNA and CDR2 YSLEER. Losses at the gene ends were 0 bases for V and 5 bases for J; bases not matched to a gene: 6. The CDR3 DNA reads TGCGCCAGCAGCCAAGATCTTGTGGGACTAGCGGACAATGAGCAGTTCTTC. It is translated as CASSQDLVGLADNEQFF.

This clonotype was seen more than once but under ten times. The CDR3 DNA reads TGTGCCAGCAGCCAAGTTACCCAACCGGGACTGCGGGGGGATCCAGATACGCAGTATTTT. This gives the protein CASSQVTQPGLRGDPDTQYF. This chain links TRBV3-1 with TRBJ2-3, with 8 bases matching TRBD2. The CDR3 runs 20 residues. The germline CDR1 and CDR2 sequences are LGHDT and YNNKEL (reference sequence). With 1 base clipped from V and 4 bases from J, the junction kept 19 bases outside the gene matches.

V and J are TRBV12-3 or TRBV12-4 and TRBJ1-2; a possible D gene is TRBD1 (5 bases). The V end was cut by 7 bases, the J end by 5 bases, with 17 bases between. The CDR3 covers 14 residues. CDR3 DNA: TGTGCCAGCATGGGGGACGGGGTACGGTATGGCTACACCTTC. Protein: CASMGDGVRYGYTF.

This clonotype came up a few times. The rearrangement joins TRBV4-3 to TRBJ2-1; 8 bases are shared with TRBD2. V lost 4 bases to trimming and J lost 4 bases; unmatched junction nucleotides: 6. The CDR3 extends over 15 amino acids. The germline V gene encodes CDR1 LGHNA and CDR2 YSLEER. CDR3 sequence (DNA): TGCGCCAGCAGCCCAAGCGGGAGCGGGTACAATGAGCAGTTCTTC. This encodes CASSPSGSGYNEQFF.

V and J are TRBV25-1 and TRBJ1-2; TRBD1 might be the D (6 bases). Germline V gene sequence: CDR1 MGHDK, CDR2 SYGVNS. CDR3 length equals 12 residues. The V end lost 6 bases, the J end lost 5 bases, and 10 bases lay between the germline ends. CDR3 sequence reads: CASRGGAYGYTF. DNA of the CDR3: TGTGCCAGCAGGGGGGGCGCTTATGGCTACACCTTC.

This clonotype was seen a few times. The chain carries TRBV5-1 and TRBJ2-3, with D perhaps TRBD2 (6 bases). The ends were cut back, 0 bases at V and 4 bases at J, with 15 bases in the middle. This CDR3 has 16 amino acids. The germline V gene has CDR1 SGHRS and CDR2 YFSETQ. DNA of the CDR3: TGCGCCAGCAGCTTGGCAGAAGCGGGTCAATCAGATACGCAGTATTTT. This codes for CASSLAEAGQSDTQYF.

This clonotype was detected a few times. This chain links TRBV5-1 with TRBJ1-1, with unresolved D. Trimming removed 3 bases from V and 1 base from J, with 7 bases in between. Germline V gives CDR1 SGHRS, CDR2 YFSETQ. The CDR3 consists of 13 residues. The CDR3 DNA reads as TGCGCCAGCAGCTATGACCCGAACACTGAAGCTTTCTTT. Amino acids: CASSYDPNTEAFF.

This chain uses TRBV2 with TRBJ2-4, with a tentative D call TRBD2 (6 bases). Germline CDR1 SNHLY, CDR2 FYNNEI. V lost 7 bases and J lost 4, with 14 bases in between. The length of the CDR3 is 14 residues. The CDR3 region has the DNA TGTGCCAGCAAGGAGGGGTACACAAAAAACATTCAGTACTTC. This gives the protein CASKEGYTKNIQYF.

J is TRBJ2-6 and V is TRBV23-1, with TRBD1 matching 9 bases. Being an ORF, TRBV23-1 has a function that is uncertain. The trim removed 3 bases at V and 0 bases at J, leaving 9 bases unmatched. This CDR3 has 19 residues. The CDR3 here is CASSHLPGQGSSGANVLTF. CDR3 DNA sequence: TGCGCCAGCAGTCACCTGCCGGGACAGGGTAGCTCTGGGGCCAACGTCCTGACTTTC.

The rearrangement links TRBV11-2 to TRBJ1-3; the D is unclear. CDR3 length equals 21 residues. Germline-derived CDR1 and CDR2 are SGHAT and FQNNGV. Trimming pared 4 bases from V and 0 bases from J, leaving 28 bases between. The CDR3, as DNA: TGTGCCAGCAGCTCTCTGACGCTAGGCGTCGGCGGAGAGCACTCTGGAAACACCATATATTTT. Translated, it gives CASSSLTLGVGGEHSGNTIYF. The full variable domain, rest sourced from reference TRBV11-2 and TRBJ1-3, is EAGVAQSPRYKIIEKRQSVAFWCNPISGHATLYWYQQILGQGPKLLIQFQNNGVVDDSQLPKDRFSAERLKGVDSTLKIQPAKLEDSAVYLCASSSLTLGVGGEHSGNTIYFGEGSWLTVV.

This clonotype was detected a few times. The rearrangement uses TRBV29-1 and TRBJ2-1, with 8 bases fitting TRBD2. Germline V gene sequence: CDR1 SQVTM, CDR2 ANQGSEA. J gave up 5 bases and V 6 bases, and 9 bases lay outside the gene matches. The CDR3 sequence is 14 residues long. In DNA form, the CDR3 reads TGCAGCGTCTCCCCCGGGACTAGGAACAATGAGCAGTTCTTC. The encoded protein is CSVSPGTRNNEQFF.

This chain's CDR3 is CASSYLGETQYF. The CDR3 bases are TGTGCCAGCAGTTATTTGGGCGAGACCCAGTACTTC. J is TRBJ2-5 and V is TRBV7-2; unclear D gene. CDR1 is SGHTA, CDR2 FQGNSA, per germline. The CDR3 runs to 12 residues. V shed 6 bases and J shed 5 bases, with 10 bases lying between them.

This clonotype showed up just a few times. The chain links TRBV15 to TRBJ2-3; D gene unclear. The germline CDR1 and CDR2 sequences are LNHNV and YYDKDF (reference sequence). The germline V and J ends were trimmed by 3 bases and 2 bases, with 15 bases remaining between them. The CDR3 is 16 residues long. The CDR3 here is CATSRDRLPITDTQYF. The CDR3 DNA sequence: TGTGCCACCAGCAGGGATCGGCTCCCTATCACAGATACGCAGTATTTT.

This clonotype has a handful of counts. V gene TRBV7-3 combines with J gene TRBJ2-3, with 7 bases lining up with TRBD1. CDR1 is SGHTA and CDR2 is FQGTGA in the germline V gene. This CDR3 comprises 16 residues. J was trimmed by 1 base and V by 5 bases; bases with no gene match: 9. The CDR3 sequence: CASSPTGTVGTDTQYF. In DNA form, the CDR3 reads TGTGCCAGCAGCCCCACCGGGACAGTTGGCACAGATACGCAGTATTTT.

The sample holds many counts of this clonotype. This sequence joins TRBV6-1 and TRBJ2-1; D might be TRBD1 (6 bases). V lost 11 bases, J lost 10 bases, and 15 bases lay in between. There are 11 residues in the CDR3. CDR1 MNHNS and CDR2 SASEGT come from the germline V gene. Here the CDR3 reads CASWGLGEQFF. In DNA form, the CDR3 reads TGTGCCTCCTGGGGGCTGGGGGAGCAGTTCTTC.

The chain couples TRBV20-1 to TRBJ2-7; a weak D match, TRBD2 (5 bases). Germline lookup yields CDR1 DFQATT and CDR2 SNEGSKA (reference sequence). The CDR3 covers 15 residues. V was clipped by 0 bases and J by 0 bases, with 12 bases between them. The CDR3 DNA reads as TGCAGTGCTAGAGATTGGAGCGGAGCCTCCTACGAGCAGTACTTC. Protein product: CSARDWSGASYEQYF.

This clonotype was observed a handful of times. The chain combines TRBV5-1 with TRBJ2-1; the D is unclear. Looked up from germline, CDR1 is SGHRS and CDR2 is YFSETQ. V lost 7 bases and J lost 0, with 11 bases in between. The CDR3 runs 14 residues. CDR3 bases: TGCGCCAGCTCGGGCAGCCCCTCCTACAATGAGCAGTTCTTC. This encodes CASSGSPSYNEQFF.

This rearrangement joins TRBV6-2 or TRBV6-3 to TRBJ2-1, with a possible D match to TRBD1 (6 bases). CDR1 and CDR2 (germline): MNHEY, SVGEGT. Trimming pared 1 base from V and 7 bases from J, leaving 17 bases between. This CDR3 contains 16 residues. This CDR3 is CASSYFLGSTGNEQFF. The CDR3 region has the DNA TGTGCCAGCAGTTACTTTTTGGGTAGCACAGGGAATGAGCAGTTCTTC.

The chain employs TRBV12-3 or TRBV12-4 and TRBJ2-1, with a possible D match to TRBD1 (6 bases). Trimming pared 3 bases from V and 6 bases from J, leaving 24 bases between. CDR3 size: 18 residues. DNA for the CDR3: TGTGCCAGCAGTTTTTCCAGGGGAGATTCTTTCGTCGGCAATGAGCAGTTCTTC. Translation gives CASSFSRGDSFVGNEQFF.

For the CDR3, the DNA is TGTGCCAGCAGCGTAAAGGTGGGGCCCCCCTACGAGCAGTACTTC. Its protein product is CASSVKVGPPYEQYF. The chain employs TRBV9 and TRBJ2-7, with a possible D match to TRBD1 (5 bases). The CDR3 totals 15 residues. Germline CDR1 and CDR2: SGDLS and YYNGEE. V lost 1 base and J 2 bases, leaving 13 bases between the germline ends.

This chain links TRBV7-2 with TRBJ2-1; 10 positions agree with TRBD2. Trimming removed 7 bases from V and 0 bases from J; junction bases left unmatched: 9. The length of the CDR3 is 17 residues. Per the germline V gene, CDR1 is SGHTA and CDR2 is FQGNSA. CDR3 DNA: TGTGCCAGCACCCTACAAAGCGGGAGGGCCTCCTACAATGAGCAGTTCTTC. Protein sequence: CASTLQSGRASYNEQFF.

The genes are TRBV7-9 and TRBJ1-1; tentative D call: TRBD1 (6 bases). Per germline, CDR1 SEHNR and CDR2 FQNEAQ (reference sequence). This CDR3 is 15 amino acids long. V was clipped by 4 bases and J by 3 bases, with 15 bases between them. The chain's CDR3 is CASSSWEGEDTEAFF. The DNA for the CDR3 is TGTGCCAGCAGCTCCTGGGAGGGGGAAGACACTGAAGCTTTCTTT. Combining the CDR3 with reference TRBV7-9 and TRBJ1-1 gives the whole variable domain DTGVSQNPRHKITKRGQNVTFRCDPISEHNRLYWYRQTLGQGPEFLTYFQNEAQLEKSRLLSDRFSAERPKGSFSTLEIQRTEQGDSAMYLCASSSWEGEDTEAFFGQGTRLTVV.

A few counts support this clonotype. This chain joins TRBV20-1 and TRBJ1-1; 7 nucleotides line up with TRBD1. J lost 1 base, V lost 6 bases, and 11 bases had no gene match. The CDR3 runs 15 residues. Germline V lookup: CDR1 DFQATT, CDR2 SNEGSKA (reference sequence). The CDR3 sequence: CSAKNRGPENTEAFF. The CDR3 DNA sequence: TGCAGTGCAAAAAACAGGGGTCCTGAGAACACTGAAGCTTTCTTT.

This clonotype was counted many times. The chain recombines TRBV5-1 with TRBJ2-5; unclear D gene. The CDR3 is made up of 11 amino acids. Germline values: CDR1 SGHRS, CDR2 YFSETQ. Trimming shortened V by 0 bases and J by 5 bases, and 2 bases separated the two germline ends. The CDR3 region has the DNA TGCGCCAGCAGCTTGGATGAGACCCAGTACTTC. Protein product: CASSLDETQYF.

The chain combines TRBV23-1 with TRBJ2-1; possibly TRBD2 for D (6 bases). TRBV23-1 is labeled an ORF, and its function is uncertain. The CDR3 has 14 residues. V shed 1 base and J shed 6 bases, with 10 bases lying between them. CDR3 protein: CASSQYGGSNEQFF. CDR3 DNA: TGCGCCAGCAGTCAATATGGAGGGTCCAATGAGCAGTTCTTC.

The chain links TRBV20-1 to TRBJ2-7; TRBD1 matches at 11 bases. V gave up 6 bases and J gave up 4 bases; unmatched junction bases: 11. Germline assignment: CDR1 DFQATT and CDR2 SNEGSKA (reference sequence). The CDR3 length is 15 residues. The CDR3 sequence: CSAQSPGQGAYEQYF. CDR3 in DNA: TGCAGTGCCCAGAGCCCTGGACAGGGGGCTTACGAGCAGTACTTC.

In its sample, this clonotype was seen a few times. This chain links TRBV12-3 or TRBV12-4 with TRBJ2-7; D possibly corresponds to TRBD2 (5 bases). Trimming took off 5 bases at V and 6 bases at J, with 17 bases between the two ends. The CDR3 is made up of 14 amino acids. CDR3 sequence: CASSLLATRAEQYF. CDR3 in DNA: TGTGCCAGCAGTCTACTGGCTACGCGGGCCGAGCAGTACTTC.

This clonotype has at least ten counts. The chain joins TRBV27 to TRBJ1-5, with 8 nucleotides matching TRBD1. Germline V gene lookup returns CDR1 MNHEY and CDR2 SMNVEV (reference sequence). J lost 6 bases, V lost 1 base, and 5 bases had no gene match. CDR3 size: 15 residues. The CDR3 reads CASSLLAGGGQPQHF. In DNA form, the CDR3 reads TGTGCCAGCAGTTTATTGGCAGGGGGCGGTCAGCCCCAGCATTTT.

The CDR3 region is CSVWAAGGDTDTQYF. CDR3 DNA sequence: TGCAGTGTTTGGGCAGCGGGGGGAGACACAGATACGCAGTATTTT. The V gene is TRBV20-1, the J gene TRBJ2-3, with 9 nucleotides matching TRBD2. The CDR3 is 15 amino acids. Germline CDR1 DFQATT, CDR2 SNEGSKA (reference sequence). Trimming took 7 bases from V and 2 from J; bases not matched to a gene: 10.

The table lists this clonotype with a few counts. This sequence joins TRBV7-2 and TRBJ2-4; TRBD2 agrees at 10 bases. V trimming: 4 bases; J trimming: 0 bases; junction bases outside the gene matches: 6. Germline values: CDR1 SGHTA, CDR2 FQGNSA. The CDR3 totals 17 residues. For the CDR3, the DNA is TGTGCCAGCAGCTCTAGCGGGAGAGTCCTAGCCAAAAACATTCAGTACTTC. This gives the protein CASSSSGRVLAKNIQYF.

This clonotype was counted a few times. The chain employs TRBV27 and TRBJ1-4; 8 bases are a match to TRBD1. V trimming: 2 bases; J trimming: 8 bases; junction bases outside the gene matches: 4. The CDR3 contains 14 residues. Germline CDR1 and CDR2: MNHEY and SMNVEV (reference sequence). This CDR3 reads CASSLRTGIEKLFF. For the CDR3, the DNA is TGTGCCAGCAGTTTACGGACAGGGATCGAAAAACTGTTTTTT.